This is a list of T cell receptor beta chains from one sample in a study of shared clonotypes between healthy human individuals. Using immunoSEQ multiplex PCR, the repertoire was profiled, and TCRdb retains in-frame clones only, with some absent. Counted here are about 460,000 clones, approximately 80% occurring once; the ten biggest clones make up around 11%. The sample consisted of PBMCs. Source of these receptors: a woman aged 40 to 49 in good health. Some clones in this sample may be carry-over from other donors' samples. The CDR3 runs from the conserved cysteine through the conserved F or W. A D gene is named only where the DNA matches it firmly. Clone size is stated in some rows and not others, as once, few, many or a class when expanded.

j_call d_call v_call cdr3_length clone_size cdr3_aa cdr3_nt
TRBJ2-1 TRBD1 TRBV29-1 13 NA CSVGTGVVNEQFF TGCAGCGTCGGGACAGGGGTGGTCAATGAGCAGTTCTTC
TRBJ1-4 NA TRBV6-1 14 NA CASKRGALNEKLFF TGTGCCAGCAAACGAGGGGCCCTTAATGAAAAACTGTTTTTT
TRBJ2-7 TRBD2 TRBV28 15 NA CASSLGGTTTYEQYF TGTGCCAGCAGTTTAGGAGGGACTACCACCTACGAGCAGTACTTC
TRBJ2-2 NA TRBV9 14 NA CASSVHPNTGELLF TGTGCCAGCAGCGTTCACCCGAACACCGGGGAGCTGCTTTTT
TRBJ2-3 NA TRBV5-4 12 NA CASRRDIDTQYF TGTGCCAGCAGAAGGGACATAGATACGCAGTATTTT
TRBJ2-3 NA TRBV5-1 15 NA CASSLGGPRTDTQYF TGCGCCAGCAGCTTGGGAGGACCACGCACAGATACGCAGTATTTT
TRBJ2-7 NA TRBV30 13 NA CAWSGGYAYEQYF TGTGCCTGGAGTGGAGGGTATGCGTACGAGCAGTACTTC
TRBJ1-1 TRBD1 TRBV10-2 13 NA CASQGGESTEAFF TGCGCCAGCCAGGGGGGAGAGAGCACTGAAGCTTTCTTT
TRBJ2-1 NA TRBV5-1 16 once CASSPTWGEFYNEQFF TGCGCCAGCAGCCCCACATGGGGGGAGTTCTACAATGAGCAGTTCTTC
TRBJ2-6 NA TRBV5-6 13 NA CASSYSGANVLTF TGTGCCAGCAGCTACTCTGGAGCCAACGTCCTGACTTTC
TRBJ2-7 NA TRBV28 14 many CASSLRQGSYEQYF TGTGCCAGCAGTTTAAGGCAGGGCTCCTACGAGCAGTACTTC
TRBJ2-1 TRBD2 TRBV10-3 15 NA CAISAGTTHYNEQFF TGTGCCATCAGTGCCGGGACTACCCACTACAATGAGCAGTTCTTC
TRBJ1-4 TRBD1 TRBV30 14 once CAWSDLGTAEKLFF TGTGCCTGGAGCGATTTAGGGACAGCCGAAAAACTGTTTTTT
TRBJ2-3 NA TRBV9 12 NA CASSLTGDTQYF TGTGCCAGCAGCCTCACGGGGGATACGCAGTATTTT
TRBJ2-3 TRBD2 TRBV4-2 18 NA CASSQASAGEGSTDTQYF TGTGCCAGCAGCCAAGCCTCAGCGGGAGAGGGTAGCACAGATACGCAGTATTTT
TRBJ1-2 TRBD1 TRBV6-6 15 many CASSYPRDRVSGYTF TGTGCCAGCAGTTACCCCCGGGACAGGGTGAGCGGCTACACCTTC
TRBJ2-2 TRBD2 TRBV10-3 16 NA CAIRPPLAGVTGELFF TGTGCCATCAGGCCCCCACTAGCGGGAGTTACCGGGGAGCTGTTTTTT
TRBJ2-1 TRBD2 TRBV7-3 15 NA CASSRLAGGGNEQFF TGTGCCAGCAGCCGACTAGCGGGAGGAGGCAATGAGCAGTTCTTC
TRBJ2-3 NA TRBV9 14 NA CASSVGSGRDTQYF TGTGCCAGCAGCGTCGGTAGCGGACGAGATACGCAGTATTTT
TRBJ2-6 TRBD1 TRBV30 15 many CAWGTDLSGANVLTF TGTGCCTGGGGGACAGACCTCTCTGGGGCCAACGTCCTGACTTTC
TRBJ2-7 NA TRBV7-9 15 many CASSPLSGRIYEQYF TGTGCCAGCAGCCCCCTGAGTGGGCGGATCTACGAGCAGTACTTC
TRBJ2-7 NA TRBV27 14 NA CASSLAGLFYEQYF TGTGCCAGCAGTTTGGCGGGACTCTTTTACGAGCAGTACTTC
TRBJ2-1 NA TRBV11-2 15 NA CASSLGTGAHNEQFF TGTGCCAGCAGCTTAGGTACGGGCGCACACAATGAGCAGTTCTTC
TRBJ2-3 TRBD1 TRBV5-1 15 NA CASSARQGVTDTQYF TGCGCCAGCAGCGCTCGACAGGGGGTCACAGATACGCAGTATTTT
TRBJ1-4 NA TRBV19 13 NA CASSTGQSEKLFF TGTGCCAGTAGTACGGGCCAAAGCGAAAAACTGTTTTTT
TRBJ2-7 TRBD2 TRBV15 15 NA CATSRLGLAEKEQYF TGTGCCACCAGCAGACTGGGACTAGCGGAGAAAGAGCAGTACTTC
TRBJ2-7 TRBD1 TRBV6-1 15 NA CASKGTGGGRYEQYF TGTGCCAGCAAAGGGACAGGGGGCGGTAGGTACGAGCAGTACTTC
TRBJ2-4 NA TRBV28 14 NA CASSLRAGKNIQYF TGTGCCAGCAGTTTAAGGGCAGGCAAAAACATTCAGTACTTC
TRBJ2-3 TRBD1 TRBV6-1 15 NA CASSAGDSSGYTQYF TGTGCCAGCAGTGCTGGGGACAGCTCCGGGTATACGCAGTATTTT
TRBJ1-2 NA TRBV7-2 12 NA CASSLGGYGYTF TGTGCCAGCAGCTTAGGGGGTTATGGCTACACCTTC
TRBJ1-5 NA TRBV11-2 15 NA CASSPDSNVGQPQHF TGTGCCAGCAGCCCGGATTCAAATGTCGGACAGCCCCAGCATTTT
TRBJ1-3 NA TRBV21-1 19 few CASSKAKPTGADSGNTIYF TGTGCCAGCAGCAAAGCCAAACCGACAGGGGCTGACTCTGGAAACACCATATATTTT
TRBJ2-5 TRBD2 TRBV9 15 NA CASSRRTSGQETQYF TGTGCCAGCAGCCGCCGGACTAGCGGACAAGAGACCCAGTACTTC
TRBJ1-3 TRBD1 TRBV7-8 15 NA CASSLEDRTGNTIYF TGTGCCAGCAGCTTAGAGGACAGGACTGGAAACACCATATATTTT
TRBJ1-1 NA TRBV30 13 NA CAWNPTANTEAFF TGTGCCTGGAACCCTACAGCGAACACTGAAGCTTTCTTT
TRBJ1-5 TRBD1 TRBV29-1 14 NA CSVAGTGVNQPQHF TGCAGCGTAGCCGGGACAGGGGTCAATCAGCCCCAGCATTTT
TRBJ2-1 NA TRBV7-2 15 once CASTPTSGRHNEQFF TGTGCCAGCACTCCGACTAGTGGACGGCACAATGAGCAGTTCTTC
TRBJ2-2 NA TRBV10-2 17 many CASSESVRGADTGELFF TGCGCCAGCAGTGAGTCGGTGCGGGGCGCGGACACCGGGGAGCTGTTTTTT
TRBJ1-1 NA TRBV28 13 NA CASSLDGTAEAFF TGTGCCAGCAGTTTAGACGGGACGGCCGAAGCTTTCTTT
TRBJ2-6 TRBD1 TRBV6-6 16 NA CASSGQAAAGANVLTF TGTGCCAGCAGTGGACAGGCGGCCGCTGGGGCCAACGTCCTGACTTTC
TRBJ2-2 NA TRBV6-4 13 NA CASSEGNTGELFF TGTGCCAGCAGCGAGGGGAACACCGGGGAGCTGTTTTTT
TRBJ2-7 NA TRBV28 12 NA CASRMQGLEQYF TGTGCCAGCAGAATGCAGGGTCTCGAGCAGTACTTC
TRBJ2-3 NA TRBV25-1 16 NA CASSEGWRTSTDTQYF TGTGCCAGCAGTGAGGGTTGGCGGACTAGCACAGATACGCAGTATTTT
TRBJ2-5 NA TRBV4-1 16 NA CASSQRGWDLQETQYF TGCGCCAGCAGCCAAAGAGGGTGGGACCTCCAAGAGACCCAGTACTTC
TRBJ2-5 NA TRBV5-6 14 NA CASSLVGTQETQYF TGTGCCAGCAGCTTGGTTGGTACACAAGAGACCCAGTACTTC
TRBJ2-7 NA TRBV18 14 NA CASSRDRYSYEQYF TGTGCCAGCTCACGCGACAGATACTCCTACGAGCAGTACTTC
TRBJ2-1 NA TRBV27 15 few CASSLDEGSYNEQFF TGTGCCAGCAGTCTTGATGAGGGTTCCTACAATGAGCAGTTCTTC
TRBJ2-3 TRBD2 TRBV4-3 19 NA CASSQGPVTSGSRADTQYF TGCGCCAGCAGCCAAGGACCTGTGACTAGCGGTAGTAGGGCAGATACGCAGTATTTT
TRBJ2-7 TRBD2 TRBV10-3 14 NA CAAQGSAGGLEQYF TGTGCCGCGCAGGGCTCGGCGGGAGGTCTGGAGCAGTACTTC
TRBJ1-4 TRBD1 TRBV19 15 many CASNPTGGAGEKLFF TGTGCCAGTAACCCCACAGGGGGCGCAGGTGAAAAACTGTTTTTT
TRBJ2-1 NA TRBV6-1 15 NA CASSETSRTINEQFF TGTGCCAGCAGTGAAACGTCTAGGACTATCAATGAGCAGTTCTTC
TRBJ1-5 NA TRBV7-2 13 NA CASSKVWNQPQHF TGTGCCAGCAGCAAAGTATGGAATCAGCCCCAGCATTTT
TRBJ2-5 NA TRBV29-1 13 NA CSVGRAEVKAQYF TGCAGCGTTGGCAGGGCTGAAGTAAAGGCCCAGTACTTC